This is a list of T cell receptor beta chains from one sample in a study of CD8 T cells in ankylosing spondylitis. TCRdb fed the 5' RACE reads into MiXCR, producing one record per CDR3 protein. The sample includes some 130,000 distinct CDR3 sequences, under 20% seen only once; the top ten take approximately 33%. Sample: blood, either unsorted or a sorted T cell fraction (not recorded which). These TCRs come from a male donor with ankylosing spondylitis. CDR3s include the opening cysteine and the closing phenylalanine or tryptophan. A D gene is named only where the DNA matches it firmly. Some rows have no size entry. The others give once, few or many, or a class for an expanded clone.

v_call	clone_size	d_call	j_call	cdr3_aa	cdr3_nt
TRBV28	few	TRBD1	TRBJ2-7	CASSDWDRGTYEQYF	TGTGCCAGCAGCGACTGGGACAGGGGGACCTACGAGCAGTACTTC
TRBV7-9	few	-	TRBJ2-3	CASSLEARAVPTQYF	TGTGCCAGCAGCTTAGAGGCGAGGGCAGTACCTACGCAGTATTTT
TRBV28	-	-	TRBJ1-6	CASSLERGLHF	TGTGCCAGCAGTTTAGAGCGCGGCCTCCACTTT
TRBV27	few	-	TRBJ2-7	CASSPRVRTRGYEQYF	TGTGCCAGCAGTCCCAGGGTACGGACTCGCGGCTACGAGCAGTACTTC
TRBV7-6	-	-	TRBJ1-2	CASSLAPGKSGYGYTF	TGTGCCAGCAGCTTAGCTCCTGGGAAGTCTGGCTATGGCTACACCTTC
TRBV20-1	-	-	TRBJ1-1	CSARDYSGIAEAFF	TGCAGTGCTAGAGATTACTCAGGGATCGCTGAAGCTTTCTTT
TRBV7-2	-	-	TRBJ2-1	CASSLFGSAYNEQFF	TGTGCCAGCAGCTTATTCGGTAGCGCTTACAATGAGCAGTTCTTC
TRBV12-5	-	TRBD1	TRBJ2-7	CASGSHRGRTYEQYF	TGTGCTAGTGGTTCTCACAGGGGACGGACCTACGAGCAGTACTTC
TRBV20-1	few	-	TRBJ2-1	CSARGGTEPYNEQFF	TGCAGTGCTAGAGGGGGGACGGAACCCTACAATGAGCAGTTCTTC
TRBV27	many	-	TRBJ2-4	CASSLGGRLNIQYF	TGTGCCAGCAGTTTAGGGGGCAGATTAAACATTCAGTACTTC
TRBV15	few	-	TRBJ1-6	CATSARPIRNSYNSPLHF	TGTGCCACCAGCGCTCGGCCCATCCGAAACTCCTATAATTCACCCCTCCACTTT
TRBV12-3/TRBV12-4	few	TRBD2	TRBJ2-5	CASSSAGGTQETQYF	TGTGCCAGCAGTTCGGCGGGAGGCACCCAAGAGACCCAGTACTTC
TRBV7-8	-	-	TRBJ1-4	CASSLARSRGGDEKLFF	TGTGCCAGCAGCTTAGCGAGATCCAGGGGAGGAGATGAAAAACTGTTTTTT
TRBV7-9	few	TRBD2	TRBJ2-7	CASSFGLAGGAYEQYF	TGTGCCAGCAGCTTCGGACTAGCGGGAGGAGCCTACGAGCAGTACTTC
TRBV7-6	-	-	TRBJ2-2	CASSRSWGAGELFF	TGTGCCAGCAGCCGCTCCTGGGGAGCCGGGGAGCTGTTTTTT
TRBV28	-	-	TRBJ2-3	CASSFSSDTQYF	TGTGCCAGCAGTTTTTCTTCAGATACGCAGTATTTT
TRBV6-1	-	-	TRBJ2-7	CASRRDTSYEQYF	TGTGCCAGCAGGAGGGACACATCCTACGAGCAGTACTTC
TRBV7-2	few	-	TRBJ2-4	CASSLAAPGEILAKNIQYF	TGTGCCAGCAGCTTAGCTGCCCCTGGGGAGATTCTAGCCAAAAACATTCAGTACTTC
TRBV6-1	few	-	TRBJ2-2	CASLARGENTGELFF	TGTGCCAGCCTCGCCAGGGGCGAGAATACCGGGGAGCTGTTTTTT
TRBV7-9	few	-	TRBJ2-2	CASGSTGELFF	TGTGCCAGCGGATCCACCGGGGAGCTGTTTTTT
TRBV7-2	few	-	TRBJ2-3	CASSLELVGVADTQYF	TGTGCCAGCAGCTTAGAGCTAGTGGGGGTGGCAGATACGCAGTATTTT
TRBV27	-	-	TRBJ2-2	CASSAGTSTGELFF	TGTGCCAGCAGTGCCGGGACGTCCACCGGGGAGCTGTTTTTT
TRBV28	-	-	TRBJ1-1	CASRTLRDLRTEAFF	TGTGCCAGCAGGACCTTAAGGGACCTTCGTACTGAAGCTTTCTTT
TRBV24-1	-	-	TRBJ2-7	CATSDPDTATYEQYF	TGTGCCACCAGTGACCCTGACACGGCAACCTACGAGCAGTACTTC
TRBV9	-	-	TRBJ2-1	CASSVGGTNNEQFF	TGTGCCAGCAGCGTAGGCGGTACTAACAATGAGCAGTTCTTC
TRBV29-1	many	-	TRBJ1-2	CSVEIYVNYGYTF	TGCAGCGTTGAAATTTACGTCAACTATGGCTACACCTTC
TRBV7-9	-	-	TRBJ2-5	CASSPSRLQSTQETQYF	TGTGCCAGCAGCCCGAGTCGGTTACAGTCCACCCAAGAGACCCAGTACTTC
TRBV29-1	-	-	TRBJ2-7	CSVSTRDEQYF	TGCAGCGTCTCTACCCGGGACGAGCAGTACTTC
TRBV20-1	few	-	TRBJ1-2	CSARAQVDVYGYTF	TGCAGTGCTCGAGCCCAGGTTGACGTCTATGGCTACACCTTC
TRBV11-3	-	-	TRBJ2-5	CASSLFRETQYF	TGTGCCAGCAGCTTATTTCGAGAGACCCAGTACTTC
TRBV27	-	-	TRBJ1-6	CASSLAVGNSPLHF	TGTGCCAGCAGTTTAGCCGTGGGAAATTCACCCCTCCACTTT
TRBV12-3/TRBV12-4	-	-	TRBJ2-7	CASSPGWEQYF	TGTGCCAGCAGCCCCGGCTGGGAGCAGTACTTC
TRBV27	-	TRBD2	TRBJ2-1	CASSLGTSGARSEQFF	TGTGCCAGCAGTCTAGGGACTAGCGGAGCCCGGAGTGAGCAGTTCTTC